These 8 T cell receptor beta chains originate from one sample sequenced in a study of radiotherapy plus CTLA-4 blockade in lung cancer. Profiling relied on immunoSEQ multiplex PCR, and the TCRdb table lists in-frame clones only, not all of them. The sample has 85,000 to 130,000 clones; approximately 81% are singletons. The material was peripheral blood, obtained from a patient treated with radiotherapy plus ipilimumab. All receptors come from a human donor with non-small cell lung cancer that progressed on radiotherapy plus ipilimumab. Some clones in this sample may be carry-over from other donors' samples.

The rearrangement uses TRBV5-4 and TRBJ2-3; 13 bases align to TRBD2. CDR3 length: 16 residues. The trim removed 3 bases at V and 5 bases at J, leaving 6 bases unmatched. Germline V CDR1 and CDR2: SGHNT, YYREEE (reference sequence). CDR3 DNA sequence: TGTGCCAGCAGCTCCTTGACTAGCGGGGGGCAAGATACGCAGTATTTT. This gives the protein CASSSLTSGGQDTQYF.

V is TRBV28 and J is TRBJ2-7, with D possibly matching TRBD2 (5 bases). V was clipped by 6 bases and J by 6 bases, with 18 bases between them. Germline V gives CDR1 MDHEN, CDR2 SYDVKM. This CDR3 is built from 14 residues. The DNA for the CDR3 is TGTGCCAGCAGCCGCTTACCGAGGGTTAGCGAGCAGTACTTC. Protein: CASSRLPRVSEQYF.

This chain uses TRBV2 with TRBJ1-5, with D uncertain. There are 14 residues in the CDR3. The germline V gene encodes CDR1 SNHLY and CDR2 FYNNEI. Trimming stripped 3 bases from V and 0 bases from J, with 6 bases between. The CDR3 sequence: CASSDRDSNQPQHF. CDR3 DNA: TGTGCCAGCAGTGATAGGGATAGCAATCAGCCCCAGCATTTT.

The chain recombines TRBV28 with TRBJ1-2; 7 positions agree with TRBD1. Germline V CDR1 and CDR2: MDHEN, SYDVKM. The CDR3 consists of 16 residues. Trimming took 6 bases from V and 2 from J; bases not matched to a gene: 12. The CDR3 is CASRLDRSSANYGYTF. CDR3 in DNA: TGTGCCAGCAGACTGGACAGGTCCTCCGCGAACTATGGCTACACCTTC.

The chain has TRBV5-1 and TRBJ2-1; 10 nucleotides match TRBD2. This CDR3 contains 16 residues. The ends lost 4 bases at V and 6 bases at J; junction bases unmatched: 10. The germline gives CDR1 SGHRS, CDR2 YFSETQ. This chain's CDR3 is CASSGITSGDVNEQFF. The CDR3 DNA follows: TGCGCCAGCAGCGGGATTACTAGCGGGGACGTCAATGAGCAGTTCTTC.

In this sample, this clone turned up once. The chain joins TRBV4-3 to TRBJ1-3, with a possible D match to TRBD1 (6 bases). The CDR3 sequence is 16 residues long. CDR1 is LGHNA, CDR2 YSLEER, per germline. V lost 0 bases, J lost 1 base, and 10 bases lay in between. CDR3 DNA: TGCGCCAGCAGCCAAGATTGGACAGAATCTGGAAACACCATATATTTT. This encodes CASSQDWTESGNTIYF.

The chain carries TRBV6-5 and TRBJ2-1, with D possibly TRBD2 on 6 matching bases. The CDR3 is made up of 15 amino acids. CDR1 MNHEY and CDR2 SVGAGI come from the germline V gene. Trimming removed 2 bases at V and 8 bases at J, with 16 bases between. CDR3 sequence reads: CASSYRDSVTDEQFF. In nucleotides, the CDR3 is TGTGCCAGCAGTTACCGGGACTCGGTGACCGATGAGCAGTTCTTC.

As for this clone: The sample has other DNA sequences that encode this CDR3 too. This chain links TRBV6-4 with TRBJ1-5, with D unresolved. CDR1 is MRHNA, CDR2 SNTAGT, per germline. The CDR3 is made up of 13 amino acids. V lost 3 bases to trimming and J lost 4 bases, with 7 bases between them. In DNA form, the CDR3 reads TGTGCCAGCAGTGAGGGTTCTAATCAGCCCCAGCATTTT. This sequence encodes CASSEGSNQPQHF.